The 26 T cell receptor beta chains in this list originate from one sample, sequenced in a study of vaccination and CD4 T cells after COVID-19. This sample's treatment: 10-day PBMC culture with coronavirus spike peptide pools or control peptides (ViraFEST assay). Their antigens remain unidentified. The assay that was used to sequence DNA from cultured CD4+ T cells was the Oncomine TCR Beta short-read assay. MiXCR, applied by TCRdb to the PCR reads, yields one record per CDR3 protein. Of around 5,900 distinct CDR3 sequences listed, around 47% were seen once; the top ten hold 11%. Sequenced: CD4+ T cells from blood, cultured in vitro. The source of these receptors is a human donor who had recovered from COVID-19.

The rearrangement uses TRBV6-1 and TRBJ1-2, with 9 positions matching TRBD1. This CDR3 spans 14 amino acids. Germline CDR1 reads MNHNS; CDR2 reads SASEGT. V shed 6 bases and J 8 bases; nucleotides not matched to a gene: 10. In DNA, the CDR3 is TGTGCCAGCAGCCCCGGGACAGGGAATATAGGCTACACCTTC. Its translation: CASSPGTGNIGYTF.

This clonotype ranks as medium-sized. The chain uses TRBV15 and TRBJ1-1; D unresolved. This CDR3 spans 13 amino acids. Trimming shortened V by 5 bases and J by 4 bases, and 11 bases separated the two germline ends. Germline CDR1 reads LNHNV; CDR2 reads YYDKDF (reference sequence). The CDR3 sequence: CATSDTLGTEAFF. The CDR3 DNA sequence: TGTGCCACCAGCGACACCTTGGGCACTGAAGCTTTCTTT.

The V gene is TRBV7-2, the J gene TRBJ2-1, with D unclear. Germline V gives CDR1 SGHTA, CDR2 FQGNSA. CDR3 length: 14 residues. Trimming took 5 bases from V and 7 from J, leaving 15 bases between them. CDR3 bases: TGTGCCAGCAGCCTAAGCCCCGGCCCGAATGAGCAGTTCTTC. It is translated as CASSLSPGPNEQFF.

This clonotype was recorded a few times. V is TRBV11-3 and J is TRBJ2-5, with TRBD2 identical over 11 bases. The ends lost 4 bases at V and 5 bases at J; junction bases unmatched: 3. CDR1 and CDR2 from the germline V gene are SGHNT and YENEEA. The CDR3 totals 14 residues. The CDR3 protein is CASSSRLAGETQYF. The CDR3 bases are TGTGCCAGCAGCTCCCGACTAGCGGGGGAGACCCAGTACTTC. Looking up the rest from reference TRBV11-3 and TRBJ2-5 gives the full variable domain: EAGVVQSPRYKIIEKKQPVAFWCNPISGHNTLYWYLQNLGQGPELLIRYENEEAVDDSQLPKDRFSAERLKGVDSTLKIQPAELGDSAVYLCASSSRLAGETQYFGPGTRLLVL.

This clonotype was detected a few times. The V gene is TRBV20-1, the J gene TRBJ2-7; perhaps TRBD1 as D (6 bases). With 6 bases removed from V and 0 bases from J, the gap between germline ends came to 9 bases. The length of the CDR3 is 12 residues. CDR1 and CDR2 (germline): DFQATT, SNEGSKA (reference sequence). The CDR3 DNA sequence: TGCAGTGCCGAGGACAGCTCCTACGAGCAGTACTTC. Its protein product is CSAEDSSYEQYF.

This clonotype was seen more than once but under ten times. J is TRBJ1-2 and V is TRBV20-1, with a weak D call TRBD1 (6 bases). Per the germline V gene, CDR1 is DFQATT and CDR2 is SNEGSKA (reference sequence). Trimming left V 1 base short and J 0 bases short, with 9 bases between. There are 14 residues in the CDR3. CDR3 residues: CSARGTDANYGYTF. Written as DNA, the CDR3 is TGCAGTGCTAGAGGGACAGACGCTAACTATGGCTACACCTTC.

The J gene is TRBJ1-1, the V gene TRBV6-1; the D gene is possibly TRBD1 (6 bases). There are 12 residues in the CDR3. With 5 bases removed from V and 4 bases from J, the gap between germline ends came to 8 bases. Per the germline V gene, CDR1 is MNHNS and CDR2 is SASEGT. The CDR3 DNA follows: TGTGCCAGCAGTCCACAGGGCACTGAAGCTTTCTTT. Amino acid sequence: CASSPQGTEAFF.

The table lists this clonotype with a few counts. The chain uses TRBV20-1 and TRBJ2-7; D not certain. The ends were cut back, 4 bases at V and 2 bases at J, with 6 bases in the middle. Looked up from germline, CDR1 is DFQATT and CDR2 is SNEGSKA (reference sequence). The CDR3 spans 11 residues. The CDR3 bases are TGCAGTGCTAAAGGACCCTACGAGCAGTACTTC. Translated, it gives CSAKGPYEQYF.

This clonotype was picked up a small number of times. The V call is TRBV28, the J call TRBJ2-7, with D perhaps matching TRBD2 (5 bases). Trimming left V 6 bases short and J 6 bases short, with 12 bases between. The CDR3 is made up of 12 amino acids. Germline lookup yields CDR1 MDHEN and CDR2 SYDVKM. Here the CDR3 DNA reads TGTGCCAGCAGCTCCCGGCGGGCCGAGCAGTACTTC. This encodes CASSSRRAEQYF.

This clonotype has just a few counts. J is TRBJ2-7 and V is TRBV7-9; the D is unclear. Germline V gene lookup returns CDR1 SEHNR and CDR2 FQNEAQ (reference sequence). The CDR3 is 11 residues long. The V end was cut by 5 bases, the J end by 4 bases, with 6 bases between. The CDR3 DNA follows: TGTGCCAGCAGCGTTAATTACGAGCAGTACTTC. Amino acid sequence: CASSVNYEQYF.

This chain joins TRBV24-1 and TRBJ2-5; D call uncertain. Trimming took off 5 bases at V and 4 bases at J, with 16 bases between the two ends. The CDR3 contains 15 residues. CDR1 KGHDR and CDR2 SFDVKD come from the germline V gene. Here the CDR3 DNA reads TGTGCCACCAGTGCAAATGGCGGTCCGGCAGAGACCCAGTACTTC. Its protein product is CATSANGGPAETQYF.

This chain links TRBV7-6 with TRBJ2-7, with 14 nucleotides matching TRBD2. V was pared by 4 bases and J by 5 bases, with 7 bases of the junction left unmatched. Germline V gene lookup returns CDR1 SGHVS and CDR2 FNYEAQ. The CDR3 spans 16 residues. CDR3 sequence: CASSYRTSGGTDEQYF. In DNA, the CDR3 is TGTGCCAGCAGCTACCGGACTAGCGGGGGGACCGACGAGCAGTACTTC.

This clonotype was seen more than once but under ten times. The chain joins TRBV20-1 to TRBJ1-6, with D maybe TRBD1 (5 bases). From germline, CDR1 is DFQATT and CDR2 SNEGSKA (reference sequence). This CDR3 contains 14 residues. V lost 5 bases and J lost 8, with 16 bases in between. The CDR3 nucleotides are TGCAGTGCTCGTAACACGGCCAGGGATTCACCCCTCCACTTT. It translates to CSARNTARDSPLHF.

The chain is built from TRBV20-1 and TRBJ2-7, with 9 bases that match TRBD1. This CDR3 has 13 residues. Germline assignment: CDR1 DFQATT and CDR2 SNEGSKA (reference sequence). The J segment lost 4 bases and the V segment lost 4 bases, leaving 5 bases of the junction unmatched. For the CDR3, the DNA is TGCAGTGCTAAGGGACAGGGTAGATACGAGCAGTACTTC. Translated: CSAKGQGRYEQYF.

The CDR3 DNA reads as TGTGCCATCAGTGAGTCGACCAGGGGTGAGACCCAGTACTTC. Its protein is CAISESTRGETQYF. The V gene is TRBV10-3, the J gene TRBJ2-5; D is possibly TRBD1 (6 bases). The germline V and J ends were trimmed by 0 bases and 5 bases, with 10 bases remaining between them. CDR1 and CDR2 from the germline V gene are ENHRY and SYGVKD. CDR3 size: 14 residues.

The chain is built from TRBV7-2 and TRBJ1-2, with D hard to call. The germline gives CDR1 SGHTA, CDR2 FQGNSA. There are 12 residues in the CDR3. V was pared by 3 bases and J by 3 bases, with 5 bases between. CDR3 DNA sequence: TGTGCCAGCAGCTTTGAGGACTATGGCTACACCTTC. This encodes CASSFEDYGYTF.

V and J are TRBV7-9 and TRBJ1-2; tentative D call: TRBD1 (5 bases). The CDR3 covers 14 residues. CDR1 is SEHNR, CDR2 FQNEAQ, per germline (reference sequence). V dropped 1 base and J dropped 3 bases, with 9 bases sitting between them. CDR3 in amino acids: CASSLDGADYGYTF. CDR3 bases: TGTGCCAGCAGCTTAGACGGGGCGGACTATGGCTACACCTTC. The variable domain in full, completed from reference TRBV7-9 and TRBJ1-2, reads DTGVSQNPRHKITKRGQNVTFRCDPISEHNRLYWYRQTLGQGPEFLTYFQNEAQLEKSRLLSDRFSAERPKGSFSTLEIQRTEQGDSAMYLCASSLDGADYGYTFGSGTRLTVV.

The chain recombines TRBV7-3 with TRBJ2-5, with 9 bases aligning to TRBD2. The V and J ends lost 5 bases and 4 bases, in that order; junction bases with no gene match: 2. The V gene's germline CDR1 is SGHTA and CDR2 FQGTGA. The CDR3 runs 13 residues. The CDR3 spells CASSMTSGETQYF. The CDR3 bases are TGTGCCAGCAGCATGACTAGCGGAGAGACCCAGTACTTC.

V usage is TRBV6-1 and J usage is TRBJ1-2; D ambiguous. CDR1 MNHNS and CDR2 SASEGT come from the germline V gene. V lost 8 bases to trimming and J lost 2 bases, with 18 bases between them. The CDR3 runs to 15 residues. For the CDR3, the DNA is TGTGCCAGCGCGCCCCGGGATAACAACAACTATGGCTACACCTTC. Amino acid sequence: CASAPRDNNNYGYTF.

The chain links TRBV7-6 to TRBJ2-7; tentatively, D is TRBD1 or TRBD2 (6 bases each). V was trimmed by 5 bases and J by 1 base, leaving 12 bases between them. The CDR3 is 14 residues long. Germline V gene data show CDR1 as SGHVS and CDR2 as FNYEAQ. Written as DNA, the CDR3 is TGTGCCAGCAGCAGGGGGGACGGATCCTACGAGCAGTACTTC. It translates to CASSRGDGSYEQYF.

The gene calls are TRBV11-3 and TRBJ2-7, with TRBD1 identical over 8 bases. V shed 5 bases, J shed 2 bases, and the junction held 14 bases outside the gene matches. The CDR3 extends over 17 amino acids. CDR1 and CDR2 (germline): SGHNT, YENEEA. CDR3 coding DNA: TGTGCCAGCAGCCCTCAGGACAGGGCTGTACCTACCTACGAGCAGTACTTC. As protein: CASSPQDRAVPTYEQYF.

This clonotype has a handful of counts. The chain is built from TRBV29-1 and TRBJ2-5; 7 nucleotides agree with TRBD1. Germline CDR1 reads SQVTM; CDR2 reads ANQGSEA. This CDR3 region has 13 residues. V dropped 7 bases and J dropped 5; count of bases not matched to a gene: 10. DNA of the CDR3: TGCAGCGGGAACGGGACAGTGGGCGAGACCCAGTACTTC. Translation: CSGNGTVGETQYF. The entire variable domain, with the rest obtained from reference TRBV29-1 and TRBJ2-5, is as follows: SAVISQKPSRDICQRGTSLTIQCQVDSQVTMMFWYRQQPGQSLTLIATANQGSEATYESGFVIDKFPISRPNLTFSTLTVSNMSPEDSSIYLCSGNGTVGETQYFGPGTRLLVL.

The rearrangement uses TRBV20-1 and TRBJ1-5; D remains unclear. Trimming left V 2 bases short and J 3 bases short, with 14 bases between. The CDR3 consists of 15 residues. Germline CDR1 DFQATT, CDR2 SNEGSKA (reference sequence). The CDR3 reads CSARLEAMNNQPQHF. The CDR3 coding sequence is TGCAGTGCTAGATTGGAGGCGATGAACAATCAGCCCCAGCATTTT.

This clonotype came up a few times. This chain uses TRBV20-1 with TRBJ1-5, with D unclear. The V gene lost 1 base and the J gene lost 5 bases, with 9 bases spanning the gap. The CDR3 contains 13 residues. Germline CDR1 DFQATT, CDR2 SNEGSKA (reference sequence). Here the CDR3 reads CSARGGVYQPQHF. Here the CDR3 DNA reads TGCAGTGCTAGAGGCGGGGTTTATCAGCCCCAGCATTTT.

CDR3 in amino acids: CSARKGNYGYTF. The CDR3 nucleotides are TGCAGTGCTAGAAAGGGCAACTATGGCTACACCTTC. The chain has TRBV20-1 and TRBJ1-2, with D uncertain. CDR3 size: 12 residues. Germline assignment: CDR1 DFQATT and CDR2 SNEGSKA (reference sequence). V shed 2 bases and J shed 2 bases, with 6 bases lying between them.

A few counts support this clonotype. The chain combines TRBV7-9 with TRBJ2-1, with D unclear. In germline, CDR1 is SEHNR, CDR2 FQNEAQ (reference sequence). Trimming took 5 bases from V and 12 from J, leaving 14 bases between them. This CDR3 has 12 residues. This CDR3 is CASSPPRVGQFF. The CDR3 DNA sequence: TGTGCCAGCAGCCCCCCCCGGGTCGGGCAGTTCTTC.